The clone carrying this TCR beta chain has a handful of counts. The antigen remains unidentified. This record belongs to a study of T cell repertoires in cytomegalovirus infection. Study results and caveats: The ex vivo response was dominated by HLA-C-restricted CMV-specific TCR beta clonotypes.

V shed 5 bases and J shed 8 bases, with 16 bases lying between them. Germline assignment: CDR1 SGHVS and CDR2 FQNEAQ. The CDR3 runs 14 residues. TCRdb fed the reads into MiXCR, producing one record per CDR3 protein. The sample has about 920,000 distinct CDR3 sequences, approximately 30% seen once. The sequencing here drew on cultured CD8+ T cells from PBMCs, taken from culture after CMV antigen stimulation. The TCR was taken from a human donor in good health (CMV status not recorded). Some clones in this sample may be carry-over from other donors' samples. The chain carries TRBV7-8 and TRBJ2-1; possible D gene TRBD2, 5 bases. This CDR3 reads CASSPRGGGHEQFF. For the CDR3, the DNA is TGTGCCAGCAGCCCTAGAGGAGGAGGCCATGAGCAGTTCTTC.